This entry features one T cell receptor (beta chain) sequence. The data were obtained in a study of blood T cell repertoires in COVID-19. Authors' analysis steps: Researchers report that nucleated cell counts were estimated from reference gene primer amplification. Assay: immunoSEQ multiplex PCR; the TCRdb copy retains only in-frame clones and omits some. That table supplies the V and J calls and clone size; D and trimming were determined from the DNA. Of just under 150,000 clones listed, approximately 90% are singletons. The germline CDR1 and CDR2 sequences are GTSNPN and SVGIG (reference sequence). With 0 bases clipped from V and 1 base from J, the junction kept 14 bases outside the gene matches. This CDR3 contains 20 residues.

This receptor was obtained from a woman in her 50s with acute or convalescent COVID-19. The chain employs TRBV30 and TRBJ2-1; 11 bases are a match to TRBD2. Sequences were obtained from peripheral blood. The CDR3: CAWSVGLAAIRHPSYNEQFF. The CDR3, as DNA: TGTGCCTGGAGTGTGGGACTAGCGGCAATCCGCCACCCATCCTACAATGAGCAGTTCTTC.